The 12 T cell receptor beta chains below were found in one sample sequenced in a study of blood T cells in healthy people across ages. Next came a second PCR, run for roughly 7 to 12 cycles, which used a sample-barcoded 5' primer along with a J-beta primer mix. MiXCR, run by TCRdb on the 5' RACE reads, gives a single entry per CDR3 protein. Of over a million distinct CDR3 sequences in the sample, around 43% were seen once. Sequenced material: blood. Every receptor here comes from a woman aged 55-69 years in good health.

The table lists this clonotype with a few counts. V is TRBV29-1 and J is TRBJ2-1, with TRBD1 as a possible D gene (5 bases). The V gene's germline CDR1 is SQVTM and CDR2 ANQGSEA. This CDR3 has 15 amino acids. The germline V and J ends were trimmed by 1 base and 0 bases, with 10 bases remaining between them. In nucleotides, the CDR3 is TGCAGCGTTGAAGGGGAAAGGGGCTCCTACAATGAGCAGTTCTTC. It encodes CSVEGERGSYNEQFF.

In regard to this clonotype: This may be a read error, as it is one base from a much larger clone. The chain couples TRBV24-1 to TRBJ2-5; D is perhaps TRBD1 (6 bases). Germline loops: CDR1 KGHDR, CDR2 SFDVKD. The CDR3 consists of 15 residues. Trimming took off 2 bases at V and 11 bases at J, with 20 bases between the two ends. The CDR3 protein is CATSDSVRQVREQYF. The CDR3, as DNA: TGTGCCACCAGTGATTCAGTCCGACAGGTCCGTGAGCAGTACTTC.

This clonotype was picked up a small number of times. This sequence joins TRBV7-9 and TRBJ2-1, with TRBD2 as a possible D gene (5 bases). The V gene's germline CDR1 is SEHNR and CDR2 FQNEAQ (reference sequence). The CDR3 extends over 17 amino acids. V lost 4 bases and J lost 5, with 21 bases in between. This chain's CDR3 is CASSSWPGSASNNEQFF. DNA for the CDR3: TGTGCCAGCAGCTCATGGCCGGGGTCAGCTTCGAACAATGAGCAGTTCTTC. The full variable domain, completed using reference TRBV7-9 and TRBJ2-1, is DTGVSQNPRHKITKRGQNVTFRCDPISEHNRLYWYRQTLGQGPEFLTYFQNEAQLEKSRLLSDRFSAERPKGSFSTLEIQRTEQGDSAMYLCASSSWPGSASNNEQFFGPGTRLTVL.

The chain couples TRBV4-1 to TRBJ2-1; D may be TRBD1 (5 bases). The CDR3 sequence is 16 residues long. Looked up from germline, CDR1 is MGHRA and CDR2 is YSYEKL. The V end lost 0 bases, the J end lost 7 bases, and 16 bases lay between the germline ends. CDR3 coding DNA: TGCGCCAGCAGCCAAGAAGGTAGCAGGGTAGGGAATGAGCAGTTCTTC. This sequence encodes CASSQEGSRVGNEQFF.

This clonotype was counted only a few times. The rearrangement uses TRBV9 and TRBJ1-2; 9 positions agree with TRBD1. Unmatched junction bases numbered 13, after V lost 0 bases and J lost 7 bases. Germline V lookup: CDR1 SGDLS, CDR2 YYNGEE. The CDR3 runs 17 residues. CDR3 nucleotide sequence: TGTGCCAGCAGCGTAGAAGTTACTCCAGGGACAGGGAGTGGCTACACCTTC. Protein: CASSVEVTPGTGSGYTF.

This clonotype was seen only a few times. The J gene is TRBJ2-1, the V gene TRBV4-2, with D possibly being TRBD2 (6 bases). This CDR3 is 15 amino acids long. The germline CDR1 and CDR2 sequences are LGHNA and YNFKEQ. The V and J ends lost 1 base and 4 bases respectively, with 11 bases between them. The DNA for the CDR3 is TGTGCCAGCAGCCAAGTTAGCGGAGGATACAATGAGCAGTTCTTC. This codes for CASSQVSGGYNEQFF.

This CDR3 is CSARPLAGGIYEQYF. The CDR3 DNA sequence: TGCAGTGCTAGACCCCTAGCGGGAGGGATCTACGAGCAGTACTTC. The chain links TRBV20-1 to TRBJ2-4, with 12 bases identical to TRBD2. The J call may be incorrect, as the DNA end agrees better with TRBJ2-7. The germline CDR1 and CDR2 sequences are DFQATT and SNEGSKA (reference sequence). CDR3 length: 15 amino acids.

This chain joins TRBV4-2 and TRBJ1-4, with D possibly being TRBD1 (5 bases). The V end was cut by 0 bases, the J end by 6 bases, with 17 bases between. The CDR3 contains 17 residues. Per germline, CDR1 LGHNA and CDR2 YNFKEQ. The CDR3, as DNA: TGTGCCAGCAGCCAAGATAATATTTGGGGGATTGATGAAAAACTGTTTTTT. This translates into CASSQDNIWGIDEKLFF.

Here the CDR3 reads CASSLAASGSSRSYEQYF. The DNA of the CDR3 is TGCGCCAGCAGCTTGGCGGCTAGCGGGAGTAGTCGTTCCTACGAGCAGTACTTC. V is TRBV5-1 and J is TRBJ2-7; 10 positions agree with TRBD2. The CDR3 covers 18 residues. Germline V gene data show CDR1 as SGHRS and CDR2 as YFSETQ. V shed 0 bases, J shed 1 base, and the junction held 10 bases outside the gene matches.

The chain has TRBV7-2 and TRBJ1-3, with unresolved D. CDR3 size: 12 residues. Trimming stripped 3 bases from V and 2 bases from J, with 2 bases between. In germline, CDR1 is SGHTA, CDR2 FQGNSA. The CDR3 DNA follows: TGTGCCAGCAGCTTCCCTGGAAACACCATATATTTT. Protein product: CASSFPGNTIYF.

The gene calls are TRBV10-3 and TRBJ2-5; TRBD1 agrees at 7 bases. The trim removed 9 bases at V and 4 bases at J, leaving 8 bases unmatched. Germline CDR1 ENHRY, CDR2 SYGVKD. CDR3 length: 13 amino acids. The CDR3 DNA sequence: TGTGCCATTCAACGGGACAGAATAGAGACCCAGTACTTC. It yields the protein CAIQRDRIETQYF.

A word on this clonotype: Possible read error: a much larger clone is one base away. V is TRBV12-3 or TRBV12-4 and J is TRBJ2-5; D gene ambiguous. V was trimmed by 11 bases and J by 5 bases, leaving 12 bases between them. This CDR3 is 11 amino acids long. CDR3 in DNA: TGTGCCTGCACCCAAGGGGAGACCCAGTACTTC. It yields the protein CACTQGETQYF.